This passage covers 24 T cell receptor beta chains from one sample sequenced in a study of CD8+CD57+ T cells in acquired aplastic anemia. TCR beta VDJ and CDR3 profiles were obtained from a genomic DNA template. One entry per CDR3 protein, called by TCRdb with MiXCR from the reads. The sample includes some 140,000 distinct CDR3 sequences, roughly 49% of them seen just once. Sequenced patients had shown CD8+CD57+ cell expansion by flow cytometry. Sample: sorted CD4+, CD8+, or CD8+CD57+ T cells (not recorded which) from PBMCs. These receptors all stem from a human donor with aplastic anemia.

This clonotype has just a few counts. This chain connects TRBV19 to TRBJ1-4, with D possibly matching TRBD1 (6 bases). Per germline, CDR1 LNHDA and CDR2 SQIVND (reference sequence). V was pared by 7 bases and J by 8 bases, with 11 bases between. The CDR3 sequence is 12 residues long. The CDR3 DNA follows: TGTGCCAGTAACAGGGTAGGGGAAAAACTGTTTTTT. Translated: CASNRVGEKLFF.

This chain joins TRBV2 and TRBJ1-2, with D maybe TRBD1 (5 bases). Germline V CDR1 and CDR2: SNHLY, FYNNEI. V was trimmed by 4 bases and J by 6 bases, leaving 15 bases between them. There are 14 residues in the CDR3. The CDR3 is CASSAQGGLDGYTF. CDR3 sequence (DNA): TGTGCCAGCAGTGCCCAGGGAGGGTTAGATGGCTACACCTTC. The whole variable domain, remainder taken from reference TRBV2 and TRBJ1-2, is EPEVTQTPSHQVTQMGQEVILRCVPISNHLYFYWYRQILGQKVEFLVSFYNNEISEKSEIFDDQFSVERPDGSNFTLKIRSTKLEDSAMYFCASSAQGGLDGYTFGSGTRLTVV.

The chain combines TRBV7-2 with TRBJ2-3; the D is unclear. Germline V gene sequence: CDR1 SGHTA, CDR2 FQGNSA. V lost 4 bases, J lost 5 bases, and 7 bases lay in between. CDR3 size: 12 residues. CDR3 DNA: TGTGCCAGCAGCTGGACGGGAGATACGCAGTATTTT. The encoded protein is CASSWTGDTQYF.

This clonotype showed up just a few times. The genes are TRBV29-1 and TRBJ2-2; 9 bases are shared with TRBD1. V dropped 7 bases and J dropped 4; count of bases not matched to a gene: 4. Germline CDR1 SQVTM, CDR2 ANQGSEA. The CDR3 covers 13 residues. DNA for the CDR3: TGCAGCGGTGGGACAGGGAGCACCGGGGAGCTGTTTTTT. Protein sequence: CSGGTGSTGELFF.

This chain uses TRBV10-3 with TRBJ2-2, with D unresolved. CDR1 ENHRY and CDR2 SYGVKD come from the germline V gene. Trimming removed 2 bases from V and 7 bases from J, with 11 bases in between. This CDR3 contains 14 residues. The DNA of the CDR3 is TGTGCCATCAGTGAGGGGAATCCTGGCGGGGAGCTGTTTTTT. Translating it yields CAISEGNPGGELFF.

This clonotype was counted ten times or more. The chain employs TRBV25-1 and TRBJ1-1, with D unclear. The germline CDR1 and CDR2 sequences are MGHDK and SYGVNS. This CDR3 region has 19 residues. This chain's CDR3 is CPFRRPATPRGPLNTEAFF. CDR3 coding DNA: TGTCCCTTCCGGCGTCCGGCAACCCCCAGAGGACCCTTGAACACTGAAGCTTTCTTT.

The chain joins TRBV29-1 to TRBJ2-7; TRBD1 matches at 12 bases. J lost 6 bases, V lost 6 bases, and 9 bases had no gene match. The germline V gene encodes CDR1 SQVTM and CDR2 ANQGSEA. The CDR3 runs 14 residues. CDR3 residues: CSVLPGTGGGEQYF. Written as DNA, the CDR3 is TGCAGCGTCCTTCCCGGGACAGGGGGCGGCGAGCAGTACTTC.

The J gene is TRBJ2-7, the V gene TRBV20-1, with D possibly being TRBD2 (6 bases). This CDR3 region has 13 residues. Trimming removed 3 bases from V and 0 bases from J, with 9 bases in between. In germline, CDR1 is DFQATT, CDR2 SNEGSKA (reference sequence). CDR3 sequence (DNA): TGCAGTGCTAGGCGGGATTCCTCCTACGAGCAGTACTTC. Translation: CSARRDSSYEQYF.

The chain combines TRBV20-1 with TRBJ2-7; 15 nucleotides match TRBD2. Trimming at V came to 0 bases and at J to 4 bases, leaving 4 bases not matched to a gene. CDR1 and CDR2 (germline): DFQATT, SNEGSKA (reference sequence). This CDR3 has 16 residues. In DNA form, the CDR3 reads TGCAGTGCTAGAGAGGGACTAGCGGGGGGCGGGTACGAGCAGTACTTC. It encodes CSAREGLAGGGYEQYF.

This rearrangement joins TRBV10-3 to TRBJ2-5; D could derive from TRBD1 or TRBD2 (7 bases each). The V end lost 5 bases, the J end lost 2 bases, and 12 bases lay between the germline ends. Germline-derived CDR1 and CDR2 are ENHRY and SYGVKD. The CDR3 is 14 amino acids. The DNA of the CDR3 is TGTGCCATCAGTAGACAGGGAGGGCAAGAGACCCAGTACTTC. Protein sequence: CAISRQGGQETQYF.

This clonotype was found many times. The chain joins TRBV4-1 to TRBJ2-7; D is unresolved. Per germline, CDR1 MGHRA and CDR2 YSYEKL. The CDR3 runs 14 residues. The ends were cut back, 1 base at V and 2 bases at J, with 9 bases in the middle. CDR3 nucleotide sequence: TGCGCCAGCAGCCAAGTTCCGGGTACCTACGAGCAGTACTTC. Translation gives CASSQVPGTYEQYF.

Points on this clonotype: Since a much larger clone is just one base distant, this may be a read error. The chain employs TRBV6-1 and TRBJ2-2, with 8 bases fitting TRBD1. The CDR3 spans 11 residues. CDR1 is MNHNS, CDR2 SASEGT, per germline. This chain's CDR3 is CAGRGPGELFF. CDR3 nucleotides: TGTGCCGGCAGGGGGCCCGGGGAGCTGTTTTTT.

Only a few counts were recorded for this clonotype. This chain joins TRBV6-1 and TRBJ1-1, with a tentative D call TRBD1 (6 bases). CDR1 and CDR2 (germline): MNHNS, SASEGT. This CDR3 spans 16 amino acids. Trimming left V 6 bases short and J 3 bases short, with 20 bases between. CDR3 region: CASSLQQVSGDTEAFF. In DNA form, the CDR3 reads TGTGCCAGCAGCCTACAACAGGTTTCAGGGGACACTGAAGCTTTCTTT.

V usage is TRBV9 and J usage is TRBJ2-7, with TRBD2 matching over 7 bases. CDR3 length: 12 residues. Germline lookup yields CDR1 SGDLS and CDR2 YYNGEE. This CDR3 is CAHIGEGTFMYF. Written as DNA, the CDR3 is TGTGCTCATATCGGGGAGGGGACCTTCATGTACTTC.

This clonotype appeared once. A much larger clone is a single base away; this may be a read error. This chain uses TRBV11-2 with TRBJ1-1, with D maybe TRBD1 (6 bases). The germline CDR1 and CDR2 sequences are SGHAT and FQNNGV. The CDR3 has 12 residues. V was pared by 8 bases and J by 8 bases, with 15 bases between. The CDR3 region is CASVRAGHEAFF. The CDR3, as DNA: TGTGCCAGCGTCCGAGCGGGACACGAAGCTTTCTTT.

This clonotype was counted many times. The rearrangement joins TRBV6-2 or TRBV6-3 to TRBJ2-2; D remains ambiguous. V lost 5 bases and J 3 bases, leaving 7 bases between the germline ends. Germline V CDR1 and CDR2: MNHEY, SVGEGT. The CDR3 spans 13 residues. The CDR3 here is CASSDTDTGELFF. In nucleotides, the CDR3 is TGTGCCAGCAGTGACACTGACACCGGGGAGCTGTTTTTT.

The rearrangement joins TRBV16 to TRBJ2-1; D gene ambiguous. Germline CDR1 KGHSY, CDR2 FQNENV. The CDR3 length is 12 residues. V lost 4 bases and J lost 4, with 5 bases in between. CDR3 sequence: CASSREYNEQFF. CDR3 coding DNA: TGTGCCAGCAGCCGAGAATACAATGAGCAGTTCTTC.

The table lists this clonotype with a count of one. This chain uses TRBV10-3 with TRBJ2-5, with 12 nucleotides matching TRBD2. The J segment lost 5 bases and the V segment lost 0 bases, leaving 16 bases of the junction unmatched. The CDR3 has 20 residues. Per the germline V gene, CDR1 is ENHRY and CDR2 is SYGVKD. CDR3 sequence reads: CAISESRGRGGLAGLETQYF. CDR3 sequence (DNA): TGTGCCATCAGTGAGTCGAGAGGCAGGGGAGGACTAGCGGGATTGGAGACCCAGTACTTC.

This clonotype has just a few counts. This rearrangement joins TRBV3-1 to TRBJ2-1; 10 bases agree with TRBD1. With 5 bases clipped from V and 7 bases from J, the junction kept 14 bases outside the gene matches. The V gene's germline CDR1 is LGHDT and CDR2 YNNKEL (reference sequence). This CDR3 region has 17 residues. The CDR3 reads CASSGDRGRATWNEQFF. CDR3 nucleotides: TGTGCCAGCAGCGGGGACAGGGGTAGGGCTACTTGGAATGAGCAGTTCTTC.

The rearrangement links TRBV20-1 to TRBJ2-1; D is unresolved. The V end lost 5 bases, the J end lost 8 bases, and 22 bases lay between the germline ends. CDR1 and CDR2 from the germline V gene are DFQATT and SNEGSKA (reference sequence). This CDR3 has 15 amino acids. The CDR3 sequence: CSADRGYQEKDEQFF. The CDR3 nucleotides are TGCAGTGCTGACCGCGGCTACCAGGAAAAAGATGAGCAGTTCTTC.

This clonotype was seen many times. The chain combines TRBV6-2 or TRBV6-3 with TRBJ2-5; 9 nucleotides align to TRBD2. V trimming: 2 bases; J trimming: 5 bases; junction bases outside the gene matches: 6. The germline CDR1 and CDR2 sequences are MNHEY and SVGEGT. The length of the CDR3 is 15 residues. This CDR3 reads CASSYATRGGETQYF. As DNA, the CDR3 is TGTGCCAGCAGTTACGCGACGCGGGGGGGCGAGACCCAGTACTTC.

The V call is TRBV20-1, the J call TRBJ1-2; D might be TRBD1 (6 bases). The germline CDR1 and CDR2 sequences are DFQATT and SNEGSKA (reference sequence). Trimming removed 6 bases from V and 4 bases from J, with 15 bases in between. CDR3 size: 13 residues. The CDR3 here is CSAGTGIGYGYTF. The CDR3 nucleotides are TGCAGTGCCGGAACAGGGATAGGCTATGGCTACACCTTC.

This clonotype was counted a few times. This chain connects TRBV9 to TRBJ1-2, with TRBD1 as a possible D gene (6 bases). The germline V and J ends were trimmed by 5 bases and 8 bases, with 10 bases remaining between them. CDR1 is SGDLS and CDR2 is YYNGEE in the germline V gene. The CDR3 consists of 11 residues. The CDR3 is CASSSRGGYTF. The CDR3 DNA sequence: TGTGCCAGCAGTTCCAGGGGAGGCTACACCTTC.

There are a few counts of this clonotype. Given a much more abundant clone one base away, this may be a read error. CDR3 amino acids: CATRRYEQFF. Here the CDR3 DNA reads TGTGCCACTAGACGGTACGAGCAGTTCTTC. The chain combines TRBV12-3 or TRBV12-4 with TRBJ2-7; no clear D. The J call may be in error: the DNA end matches TRBJ2-1 better. The CDR3 contains 10 residues.